Shown below are 22 T cell receptor beta chains from a single sample sequenced in a study of spatial heterogeneity in lung cancer. Antigen specificity for these receptors is unknown. Study-level results: Mutation counts in tumors were tracked by counts of expanded intratumoral alpha and beta TCRs.

One entry per CDR3 protein, called by TCRdb with MiXCR from the 5' RACE reads. The data show about 20,000 distinct CDR3 sequences, 5% to 6% seen once. As for time point: sample taken at primary tumor resection. Sequencing was performed on lung tumor tissue, taken at surgery. The receptors were sampled from a female donor with early-stage non-small cell lung cancer.

At least ten counts were recorded for this clonotype. The library was built for alpha chains, so this beta chain is an off-target read and its size means little. The genes are TRBV25-1 and TRBJ2-6; D call uncertain. From germline, CDR1 is MGHDK and CDR2 SYGVNS. This CDR3 is built from 16 residues. The V end lost 6 bases, the J end lost 0 bases, and 12 bases lay between the germline ends. CDR3 loop: CASSHLHPSGANVLTF. The CDR3 DNA is TGTGCCAGCAGCCACCTTCACCCCTCTGGGGCCAACGTCCTGACTTTC.

With regard to this clonotype: Little can be read into the size of this beta chain, an off-target read in a library designed for alpha chains. The chain carries TRBV12-3 or TRBV12-4 and TRBJ2-7, with TRBD1 as a possible D gene (7 bases). The CDR3 extends over 14 amino acids. Trimming cost V 6 bases and J 6 bases, with 18 bases left between them. DNA of the CDR3: TGTGCCAGCAGCCTCCCACAGGGGAGGTGCGAGCAGTACTTC. Amino acids: CASSLPQGRCEQYF.

This clonotype was picked up a small number of times. This beta chain appears as a stray read in a library generated for alpha chains; its size is not informative. The chain combines TRBV12-3 or TRBV12-4 with TRBJ2-3; 9 nucleotides match TRBD2. The J segment lost 0 bases and the V segment lost 1 base, leaving 2 bases of the junction unmatched. The CDR3 length is 16 residues. The CDR3: CASSLGLAASTDTQYF. The CDR3 nucleotides are TGTGCCAGCAGTTTAGGACTAGCGGCTAGCACAGATACGCAGTATTTT.

Many counts were recorded for this clonotype. This beta chain is a stray read from a library made for alpha chains; its abundance is not meaningful. This sequence joins TRBV7-2 and TRBJ2-2, with TRBD2 identical over 11 bases. The CDR3 is 16 residues long. Germline CDR1 and CDR2: SGHTA and FQGNSA. The V segment lost 4 bases and the J segment 6 bases; nucleotides outside the gene matches: 7. The CDR3 DNA sequence: TGTGCCAGCAGCTATAGCGGGAGGGCCCTCCCCGGGGAGCTGTTTTTT. Translating gives CASSYSGRALPGELFF.

At least ten counts were recorded for this clonotype. This beta chain slipped into a library made for alpha chains as a stray read, so its size is not meaningful. The chain carries TRBV12-3 or TRBV12-4 and TRBJ2-1, with D unresolved. The V end lost 6 bases, the J end lost 4 bases, and 16 bases lay between the germline ends. CDR3 length equals 15 residues. The CDR3 reads CASRPPKLLYNEQFF. CDR3 bases: TGTGCCAGCAGACCCCCCAAACTCCTTTACAATGAGCAGTTCTTC.

This clonotype was counted many times. Within a library made for alpha chains, this beta chain is off target, and its count is uninformative. The chain couples TRBV10-3 to TRBJ2-7; 9 positions match TRBD1. The junction had 2 bases not matched to a gene; V was cut back by 6 bases and J by 2 bases. CDR1 is ENHRY, CDR2 SYGVKD, per germline. The CDR3 runs 13 residues. The CDR3 DNA reads TGTGCCATCAGGGGACAGGGTGCCTACGAGCAGTACTTC. Protein sequence: CAIRGQGAYEQYF.

This clonotype was detected many times. Since it is a stray read in a library aimed at alpha chains, this beta chain has a size that is not meaningful. V usage is TRBV10-3 and J usage is TRBJ1-5; D is possibly TRBD1 (6 bases). This CDR3 spans 14 amino acids. CDR1 ENHRY and CDR2 SYGVKD come from the germline V gene. V was trimmed by 4 bases and J by 8 bases, leaving 15 bases between them. The CDR3 reads CAISVGQGSEPQHF. The CDR3 nucleotides read TGTGCCATCAGTGTGGGGCAGGGGAGTGAGCCCCAGCATTTT.

Ten or more counts support this clonotype. Since the library was made to target alpha chains, this beta chain is a stray read and its abundance is not meaningful. The chain carries TRBV20-1 and TRBJ2-2; a weak D match, TRBD2 (6 bases). The CDR3 extends over 16 amino acids. The V end lost 1 base, the J end lost 4 bases, and 16 bases lay between the germline ends. CDR1 is DFQATT and CDR2 is SNEGSKA in the germline V gene (reference sequence). CDR3 DNA sequence: TGCAGTGCTAGAGGTAGCGGACGCTCCAGCACCGGGGAGCTGTTTTTT. Encoded protein: CSARGSGRSSTGELFF.

This clonotype was picked up many times. Being off target in a library aimed at alpha chains, this beta chain has a size of little meaning. This chain joins TRBV20-1 and TRBJ1-3, with TRBD1 as a possible D gene (5 bases). V gave up 5 bases and J gave up 4 bases, with 18 bases separating them. CDR1 is DFQATT and CDR2 is SNEGSKA in the germline V gene (reference sequence). This CDR3 spans 15 amino acids. CDR3 sequence reads: CSAEPLQGGGNTIYF. Here the CDR3 DNA reads TGCAGTGCTGAGCCACTCCAGGGAGGCGGAAACACCATATATTTT.

Note on this clonotype: The library was built for alpha chains, so this beta chain is an off-target read and its size means little. The rearrangement joins TRBV28 to TRBJ2-5; D might be TRBD2 (5 bases). Germline CDR1 and CDR2: MDHEN and SYDVKM. Trimming removed 4 bases at V and 5 bases at J, with 14 bases between. The CDR3 length is 14 residues. CDR3 amino acids: CASSSRGLGETQYF. CDR3 coding DNA: TGTGCCAGCAGTTCTCGAGGGCTCGGGGAGACCCAGTACTTC.

This clonotype is deemed medium-sized. As an off-target read in a library built for alpha chains, this beta chain has a frequency of little significance. The chain couples TRBV27 to TRBJ1-2; D unclear. The CDR3 has 14 residues. Germline CDR1 MNHEY, CDR2 SMNVEV (reference sequence). The germline V and J ends were trimmed by 0 bases and 4 bases, with 9 bases remaining between them. CDR3 sequence (DNA): TGTGCCAGCAGTTTATCGGGGAACAGCTATGGCTACACCTTC. Encoded protein: CASSLSGNSYGYTF.

This clonotype was detected many times. This beta chain is an off-target read within a library intended for alpha chains, so its frequency means little. The rearrangement links TRBV20-1 to TRBJ2-1, with D perhaps TRBD1 (6 bases). Per germline, CDR1 DFQATT and CDR2 SNEGSKA (reference sequence). The CDR3 length is 14 residues. V shed 1 base and J shed 4 bases, with 11 bases lying between them. CDR3 loop: CSARVGRGYNEQFF. CDR3 bases: TGCAGTGCTAGAGTTGGCAGGGGTTACAATGAGCAGTTCTTC.

This clonotype was found many times. Since it is a stray read in a library aimed at alpha chains, this beta chain has a size that is not meaningful. The chain joins TRBV27 to TRBJ1-3, with D possibly TRBD1 on 5 matching bases. The CDR3 is made up of 13 amino acids. V lost 5 bases, J lost 5 bases, and 10 bases lay in between. From germline, CDR1 is MNHEY and CDR2 SMNVEV (reference sequence). CDR3 in amino acids: CASSALDRNTIYF. DNA for the CDR3: TGTGCCAGCAGTGCGTTGGACAGAAACACCATATATTTT.

In this sample, this clonotype turned up many times. In a library made to pick up alpha chains, this beta chain is a stray read with a size that means little. The chain couples TRBV5-1 to TRBJ2-6; unclear D gene. This CDR3 is built from 16 residues. In germline, CDR1 is SGHRS, CDR2 YFSETQ. Between the trimmed V and J ends, which lost 0 bases and 0 bases, there was a span of 7 bases. As DNA, the CDR3 is TGCGCCAGCAGCTTGGCGGACGGCTCTGGGGCCAACGTCCTGACTTTC. As protein: CASSLADGSGANVLTF.

This clonotype ranks as medium-sized. Found in a library prepared for alpha chains, this beta chain is an off-target read, and its abundance has little meaning. This chain joins TRBV5-1 and TRBJ2-2, with 12 nucleotides matching TRBD2. The CDR3 covers 14 residues. The germline CDR1 and CDR2 sequences are SGHRS and YFSETQ. The trim removed 5 bases at V and 4 bases at J, leaving 0 bases unmatched. The CDR3, as DNA: TGCGCCAGCAGGACTAGCGGGGGCACCGGGGAGCTGTTTTTT. Translated, it gives CASRTSGGTGELFF.

This clonotype was observed many times. Because this beta chain is a stray read in a library intended to capture alpha chains, its abundance should not be given much weight. The CDR3 DNA is TGTGCCAGCAGTCGACAGGGGTTTCTCTACAATGAGCAGTTCTTC. Protein: CASSRQGFLYNEQFF. This chain uses TRBV28 with TRBJ2-1; 8 bases match TRBD1. The germline V gene has CDR1 MDHEN and CDR2 SYDVKM. This CDR3 contains 15 residues. The V and J ends lost 5 bases and 3 bases, in that order; junction bases with no gene match: 6.

This clonotype was counted between two and nine times. This beta chain is an unintended read in a library built for alpha chains; its size means little. V usage is TRBV5-1 and J usage is TRBJ2-7; the D call may be TRBD1 or TRBD2 (5 bases each). V dropped 5 bases and J dropped 4 bases, with 10 bases sitting between them. The CDR3 spans 12 residues. Germline CDR1 and CDR2: SGHRS and YFSETQ. The DNA for the CDR3 is TGCGCCAGCAGTTGGGGCGGGTACGAGCAGTACTTC. This translates into CASSWGGYEQYF.

Points on this clonotype: A library prepared for alpha chains yielded this beta chain as an off-target read; its size is of little meaning. V gene TRBV7-2 combines with J gene TRBJ2-5, with 11 bases identical to TRBD2. Per the germline V gene, CDR1 is SGHTA and CDR2 is FQGNSA. Trimming cost V 5 bases and J 4 bases; bases outside gene matches: 6. The CDR3 covers 15 residues. The CDR3 DNA is TGTGCCAGCAGCCAACTCGGACTAGCGGGAGAGACCCAGTACTTC. Its translation is CASSQLGLAGETQYF.

In its sample, this clonotype was seen many times. Within a library made for alpha chains, this beta chain is off target, and its count is uninformative. The chain recombines TRBV28 with TRBJ2-1, with no clear D. This CDR3 has 12 residues. V lost 10 bases, J lost 2 bases, and 9 bases lay in between. The V gene's germline CDR1 is MDHEN and CDR2 SYDVKM. Written as DNA, the CDR3 is TGTGCCACCCTTACTACCTACAATGAGCAGTTCTTC. Translating it yields CATLTTYNEQFF.

This clonotype appeared a few times. The size of this beta chain means little, since it is a stray read in a library made for alpha chains. The gene calls are TRBV12-3 or TRBV12-4 and TRBJ2-1; 9 nucleotides agree with TRBD1. The CDR3 contains 15 residues. Losses at the gene ends were 6 bases for V and 5 bases for J; bases not matched to a gene: 8. The CDR3 DNA sequence: TGTGCCAGCAGCCACCGACAGGGGGGAAACAATGAGCAGTTCTTC. Amino acids: CASSHRQGGNNEQFF.

This clonotype counts as medium-sized. The library was built for alpha chains, so this beta chain is an off-target read and its size means little. The chain has TRBV11-2 and TRBJ1-6; 7 bases are a match to TRBD1. Germline CDR1 and CDR2: SGHAT and FQNNGV. The J segment lost 4 bases and the V segment lost 5 bases, leaving 2 bases of the junction unmatched. The CDR3 loop spans 14 amino acids. In DNA form, the CDR3 reads TGTGCCAGCAGCCTGGGACAGTATAATTCACCCCTCCACTTT. Translated, it gives CASSLGQYNSPLHF.

This clonotype was observed many times. Found in a library prepared for alpha chains, this beta chain is an off-target read, and its abundance has little meaning. This sequence joins TRBV7-2 and TRBJ1-5, with 8 bases matching TRBD1. Germline CDR1 is SGHTA and CDR2 is FQGNSA. The CDR3 contains 15 residues. V was clipped by 6 bases and J by 2 bases; unmatched bases: 6. CDR3 residues: CASRLGQVGNQPQHF. Written as DNA, the CDR3 is TGTGCCAGCAGGCTGGGACAGGTGGGCAATCAGCCCCAGCATTTT.